One sample yielded the 32 T cell receptor beta chains listed below, sequenced in a study of control samples from healthy donors and cancer patients. Using immunoSEQ multiplex PCR, the repertoire was profiled, and TCRdb retains in-frame clones only, with some absent. Seen here are fewer than 95,000 clones, approximately 87% observed once, and the top ten hold less than 2.5%. Material for sequencing was blood. These TCRs come from a woman aged 40-49 years in good health.

The gene calls are TRBV7-2 and TRBJ2-2; perhaps TRBD1 as D (7 bases). CDR3 length: 15 residues. Germline V gene lookup returns CDR1 SGHTA and CDR2 FQGNSA. Trimming left V 1 base short and J 4 bases short, with 10 bases between. Here the CDR3 DNA reads TGTGCCAGCAGCTTAGGGCAGGGGGGCACCGGGGAGCTGTTTTTT. Its protein is CASSLGQGGTGELFF.

The chain has TRBV19 and TRBJ1-5; the D is unclear. V was cut by 6 bases and J by 0 bases, with 12 bases left in between. This CDR3 is built from 15 residues. Per germline, CDR1 LNHDA and CDR2 SQIVND (reference sequence). The CDR3 DNA reads TGTGCCAGTAGACCACCGCACAATAGCAATCAGCCCCAGCATTTT. It translates to CASRPPHNSNQPQHF.

The rearrangement joins TRBV7-2 to TRBJ1-6; D gene uncertain. Trimming removed 1 base at V and 10 bases at J, with 8 bases between. This CDR3 spans 13 amino acids. Germline V CDR1 and CDR2: SGHTA, FQGNSA. The CDR3 is CASSLESISPLHF. In DNA, the CDR3 is TGTGCCAGCAGCTTAGAGAGCATCTCACCCCTCCACTTT.

This clone appeared a few times. The chain joins TRBV6-5 to TRBJ1-1; no clear D gene. Germline lookup yields CDR1 MNHEY and CDR2 SVGAGI. This CDR3 is 12 amino acids long. V was trimmed by 6 bases and J by 5 bases, leaving 10 bases between them. The CDR3 DNA reads TGTGCCAGCAGCATGACTGGAACTGAAGCTTTCTTT. Its translation is CASSMTGTEAFF.

V gene TRBV28 combines with J gene TRBJ1-3; no clear D. CDR1 and CDR2 (germline): MDHEN, SYDVKM. Trimming removed 5 bases from V and 4 bases from J, with 9 bases in between. The CDR3 sequence is 13 residues long. The DNA of the CDR3 is TGTGCCAGCAGTACCAATTCCGGAAACACCATATATTTT. Residues: CASSTNSGNTIYF.

The chain links TRBV9 to TRBJ2-3; 8 bases fit TRBD1. V shed 3 bases, J shed 0 bases, and the junction held 6 bases outside the gene matches. The length of the CDR3 is 16 residues. Per the germline V gene, CDR1 is SGDLS and CDR2 is YYNGEE. CDR3 nucleotide sequence: TGTGCCAGCAGCGGGCGACAGGGGACTAGCACAGATACGCAGTATTTT. Its translation: CASSGRQGTSTDTQYF.

The gene calls are TRBV24-1 and TRBJ1-1; tentative D call: TRBD1 (6 bases). The CDR3 runs to 12 residues. The germline V gene encodes CDR1 KGHDR and CDR2 SFDVKD. The V and J ends lost 0 bases and 10 bases respectively, with 8 bases between them. The CDR3 spells CATSDLLGGAFF. As DNA, the CDR3 is TGTGCCACCAGTGATTTGTTAGGGGGAGCTTTCTTT.

This clone was recorded once. The genes are TRBV14 and TRBJ2-7; D perhaps matches TRBD1 (6 bases). The germline V gene has CDR1 SGHDN and CDR2 FVKESK. The CDR3 covers 13 residues. Trimming cost V 2 bases and J 7 bases, with 12 bases left between them. In DNA, the CDR3 is TGTGCCAGCAGCCAACAGGGGTTTGGAGAGCAGTACTTC. Translating gives CASSQQGFGEQYF.

The chain links TRBV7-2 to TRBJ2-1; TRBD1 might be the D (6 bases). V lost 5 bases and J 0 bases, leaving 11 bases between the germline ends. The CDR3 consists of 15 residues. Per the germline V gene, CDR1 is SGHTA and CDR2 is FQGNSA. As DNA, the CDR3 is TGTGCCAGCAGCCCCGACAGGAGCTCCTACAATGAGCAGTTCTTC. It codes for CASSPDRSSYNEQFF.

The chain carries TRBV5-6 and TRBJ1-1; D unclear. Germline values: CDR1 SGHDT, CDR2 YYEEEE. The CDR3 loop spans 14 amino acids. The V and J ends lost 0 bases and 0 bases respectively, with 6 bases between them. This CDR3 is CASSLAVLNTEAFF. CDR3 in DNA: TGTGCCAGCAGCTTGGCGGTTCTGAACACTGAAGCTTTCTTT. Drawing the rest from reference TRBV5-6 and TRBJ1-1, the complete variable domain is DAGVTQSPTHLIKTRGQQVTLRCSPKSGHDTVSWYQQALGQGPQFIFQYYEEEERQRGNFPDRFSGHQFPNYSSELNVNALLLGDSALYLCASSLAVLNTEAFFGQGTRLTVV.

This sequence joins TRBV3-1 (or the pseudogene TRBV3-2) and TRBJ2-5; 8 nucleotides align to TRBD2. The CDR3 is 15 residues long. Per germline, CDR1 LGHDT and CDR2 YNNKEL (reference sequence). With V trimmed by 3 bases and J by 7 bases, 10 bases remained unmatched. CDR3 nucleotide sequence: TGTGCCAGCAGCCATGGTAGCGGGGCGGGGGCGACCCAGTACTTC. Amino acid sequence: CASSHGSGAGATQYF.

The V gene is TRBV6-1, the J gene TRBJ2-1; D is perhaps TRBD1 (5 bases). The germline CDR1 and CDR2 sequences are MNHNS and SASEGT. Trimming removed 0 bases from V and 13 bases from J, with 16 bases in between. The CDR3 consists of 14 residues. The CDR3 region is CASSEALQGASQFF. In DNA form, the CDR3 reads TGTGCCAGCAGTGAAGCGCTGCAGGGTGCATCTCAGTTCTTC.

The rearrangement links TRBV18 to TRBJ1-1, with TRBD1 matching over 7 bases. The J segment lost 11 bases and the V segment lost 5 bases, leaving 8 bases of the junction unmatched. Germline CDR1 is KGHSH and CDR2 is LQKENI. CDR3 size: 12 residues. The CDR3 nucleotides are TGTGCCAGCTCATCCAACAGGGGTCCGGCTTTCTTT. This translates into CASSSNRGPAFF.

The V call is TRBV4-1, the J call TRBJ1-1, with D hard to call. In germline, CDR1 is MGHRA, CDR2 YSYEKL. The CDR3 has 15 residues. V lost 3 bases to trimming and J lost 3 bases, with 14 bases between them. CDR3 coding DNA: TGCGCCAGCAGCCACCGGCTGAAATGGGACACTGAAGCTTTCTTT. Its protein product is CASSHRLKWDTEAFF.

The chain has TRBV5-1 and TRBJ1-2; 8 positions agree with TRBD1. V trimming: 4 bases; J trimming: 3 bases; junction bases outside the gene matches: 5. CDR3 length: 14 amino acids. Germline CDR1 reads SGHRS; CDR2 reads YFSETQ. The CDR3 DNA reads TGCGCCAGCAGCAGACAGGGGAGCGACTATGGCTACACCTTC. Its translation is CASSRQGSDYGYTF.

The rearrangement joins TRBV25-1 to TRBJ1-1; TRBD1 matches at 7 bases. The CDR3 is 13 residues long. J lost 4 bases, V lost 4 bases, and 3 bases had no gene match. Per the germline V gene, CDR1 is MGHDK and CDR2 is SYGVNS. The CDR3 reads CASSVGGGTEAFF. Written as DNA, the CDR3 is TGTGCCAGCAGTGTAGGGGGCGGCACTGAAGCTTTCTTT.

The rearrangement joins TRBV5-6 to TRBJ2-7, with D perhaps TRBD2 (5 bases). The V end was cut by 4 bases, the J end by 0 bases, with 11 bases between. CDR1 is SGHDT, CDR2 YYEEEE, per germline. This CDR3 spans 14 amino acids. The chain's CDR3 is CASSAGSSSYEQYF. For the CDR3, the DNA is TGTGCCAGCAGCGCGGGTTCCAGCTCCTACGAGCAGTACTTC.

This chain connects TRBV7-2 to TRBJ1-6; D is perhaps TRBD1 (5 bases). The CDR3 is 12 amino acids. Between the trimmed V and J ends, which lost 2 bases and 9 bases, there was a span of 5 bases. The germline gives CDR1 SGHTA, CDR2 FQGNSA. CDR3 DNA: TGTGCCAGCAGCTTAAGGGGTTCACCCCTCCACTTT. It translates to CASSLRGSPLHF.

This clone was counted a single time. This chain joins TRBV30 and TRBJ1-4; D remains unclear. From germline, CDR1 is GTSNPN and CDR2 SVGIG (reference sequence). Trimming took 5 bases from V and 0 from J, leaving 13 bases between them. This CDR3 has 15 residues. Here the CDR3 reads CAWASRRTTNEKLFF. CDR3 in DNA: TGTGCCTGGGCTAGCCGGCGGACAACTAATGAAAAACTGTTTTTT.

The chain is built from TRBV2 and TRBJ1-1, with 8 bases matching TRBD1. The junction had 5 bases not matched to a gene; V was cut back by 4 bases and J by 1 base. Germline CDR1 and CDR2: SNHLY and FYNNEI. The CDR3 runs 15 residues. The CDR3 sequence: CASSVRQGRNTEAFF. The CDR3 DNA reads as TGTGCCAGCAGTGTACGACAGGGGCGGAACACTGAAGCTTTCTTT.

The chain uses TRBV15 and TRBJ2-5; a possible D gene is TRBD1 (5 bases). Trimming removed 7 bases from V and 0 bases from J, with 18 bases in between. From germline, CDR1 is LNHNV and CDR2 YYDKDF (reference sequence). The length of the CDR3 is 16 residues. CDR3: CATTNEVTAYQETQYF. For the CDR3, the DNA is TGTGCCACCACCAATGAGGTGACAGCTTACCAAGAGACCCAGTACTTC.

The rearrangement joins TRBV7-2 to TRBJ1-1; D ambiguous. Trimming pared 0 bases from V and 2 bases from J, leaving 7 bases between. The CDR3 covers 14 residues. The germline gives CDR1 SGHTA, CDR2 FQGNSA. CDR3 in DNA: TGTGCCAGCAGCTTAGCAGGGTTTAACACTGAAGCTTTCTTT. This codes for CASSLAGFNTEAFF.

V and J are TRBV20-1 and TRBJ1-1; 7 bases agree with TRBD1. With 5 bases clipped from V and 9 bases from J, the junction kept 6 bases outside the gene matches. The CDR3 totals 11 residues. Germline V gives CDR1 DFQATT, CDR2 SNEGSKA (reference sequence). The CDR3 region is CSAQGGAKAFF. The CDR3 DNA reads as TGCAGTGCTCAAGGGGGCGCGAAAGCTTTCTTT.

This clone showed up just a few times. The chain employs TRBV10-3 and TRBJ1-2, with D tentatively TRBD1 (5 bases). The V and J ends lost 2 bases and 5 bases respectively, with 12 bases between them. This CDR3 has 14 amino acids. CDR1 ENHRY and CDR2 SYGVKD come from the germline V gene. CDR3 sequence reads: CAISEPVQGYGYTF. The CDR3, as DNA: TGTGCCATCAGTGAGCCGGTTCAGGGTTATGGCTACACCTTC.

A few counts support this clone. The rearrangement joins TRBV5-6 to TRBJ1-5; possible D gene TRBD1, 5 bases. Trimming cost V 0 bases and J 2 bases, with 12 bases left between them. This CDR3 spans 16 amino acids. In germline, CDR1 is SGHDT, CDR2 YYEEEE. The CDR3: CASSLGRVGGNQPQHF. CDR3 DNA: TGTGCCAGCAGCTTGGGACGGGTAGGGGGCAATCAGCCCCAGCATTTT.

This chain links TRBV18 with TRBJ2-1; no clear D gene. The CDR3 has 13 amino acids. The V and J ends lost 2 bases and 8 bases respectively, with 10 bases between them. Looked up from germline, CDR1 is KGHSH and CDR2 is LQKENI. The CDR3 nucleotides are TGTGCCAGCTCACCATTTGTATCCGATGAGCAGTTCTTC. Encoded protein: CASSPFVSDEQFF.

The chain has TRBV4-3 and TRBJ1-6, with D possibly being TRBD1 (5 bases). Germline assignment: CDR1 LGHNA and CDR2 YSLEER. The length of the CDR3 is 16 residues. Trimming took 0 bases from V and 0 from J, leaving 6 bases between them. Written as DNA, the CDR3 is TGCGCCAGCAGCCAAGATAGGGGCTCCTATAATTCACCCCTCCACTTT. As protein: CASSQDRGSYNSPLHF.

This clone was picked up one time. The rearrangement uses TRBV7-8 and TRBJ2-7; D not resolved. The CDR3 loop spans 13 amino acids. Per germline, CDR1 SGHVS and CDR2 FQNEAQ. V gave up 2 bases and J gave up 2 bases, with 7 bases separating them. In DNA form, the CDR3 reads TGTGCCAGCAGCTTACAGGATCCCTACGAGCAGTACTTC. It is translated as CASSLQDPYEQYF.

V gene TRBV7-9 combines with J gene TRBJ1-4; 7 positions agree with TRBD1. Germline-derived CDR1 and CDR2 are SEHNR and FQNEAQ (reference sequence). The length of the CDR3 is 14 residues. V was pared by 4 bases and J by 4 bases, with 3 bases of the junction left unmatched. The CDR3 nucleotides read TGTGCCAGCAGCTCGGGACAGCTTAATGAAAAACTGTTTTTT. Encoded protein: CASSSGQLNEKLFF.

The rearrangement uses TRBV10-3 and TRBJ1-2; 7 nucleotides line up with TRBD1. CDR1 is ENHRY and CDR2 is SYGVKD in the germline V gene. Trimming cost V 11 bases and J 2 bases; bases outside gene matches: 5. The CDR3 spans 12 residues. CDR3 amino acids: CAVATGNYGYTF. DNA of the CDR3: TGTGCCGTCGCGACAGGGAACTATGGCTACACCTTC.

The chain uses TRBV11-3 and TRBJ1-1, with D possibly being TRBD1 (5 bases). Trimming stripped 4 bases from V and 1 base from J, with 13 bases between. The germline gives CDR1 SGHNT, CDR2 YENEEA. The CDR3 is 15 amino acids. CDR3 residues: CASSSNTGGNTEAFF. Here the CDR3 DNA reads TGTGCCAGCAGCTCAAATACAGGAGGGAACACTGAAGCTTTCTTT.

J is TRBJ2-7 and V is TRBV6-5; no clear D. Germline V gene lookup returns CDR1 MNHEY and CDR2 SVGAGI. Between the trimmed V and J ends, which lost 2 bases and 6 bases, there was a span of 14 bases. CDR3 length: 14 amino acids. The CDR3 region is CASSYQSSSREQYF. Here the CDR3 DNA reads TGTGCCAGCAGTTACCAGTCATCGTCTCGCGAGCAGTACTTC.